This T cell receptor (beta chain) comes out of a study of beta chain features in type 1 diabetes. Study observations and caveats: The VDJ junctions of type 1 diabetes patients carried fewer insertions and more deletions.

Trimming took 1 base from V and 3 from J, leaving 18 bases between them. The CDR3 is made up of 17 amino acids. Germline loops: CDR1 SGHRS, CDR2 YFSETQ. This clone was seen a handful of times. Antigen unknown. cDNA synthesis used the whole RNA isolate, giving expressed TCRB sequences. Clones were sequenced by immunoSEQ multiplex PCR, and TCRdb holds only the in-frame ones, with some missing. Of 150,000 to 200,000 clones in the sample, 13% were seen once. Staining for CD45RO/CCR7/CD25/CD127/CD95/CD27 allowed sorting of CD4+ naive, central memory, regulatory and stem cell-like memory cells. This rearrangement joins TRBV5-1 to TRBJ2-3; D perhaps matches TRBD2 (6 bases). Sequenced: central memory CD4+ T cells from blood. The sequence derives from a woman aged 18-30 years in good health. The chain's CDR3 is CASSLSPGVGGTDTQYF. Here the CDR3 DNA reads TGCGCCAGCAGCTTGAGTCCGGGAGTGGGGGGAACAGATACGCAGTATTTT.